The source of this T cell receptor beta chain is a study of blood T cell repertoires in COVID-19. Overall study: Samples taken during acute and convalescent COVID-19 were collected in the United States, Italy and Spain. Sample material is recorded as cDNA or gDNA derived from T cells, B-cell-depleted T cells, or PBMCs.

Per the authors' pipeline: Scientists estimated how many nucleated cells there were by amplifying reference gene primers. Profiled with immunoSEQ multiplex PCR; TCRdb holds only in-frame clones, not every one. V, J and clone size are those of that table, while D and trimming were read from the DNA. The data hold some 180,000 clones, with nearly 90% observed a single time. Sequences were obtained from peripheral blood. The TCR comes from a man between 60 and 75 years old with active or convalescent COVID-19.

CDR3 bases: TGTGCCAGCACCGACACCACCCCGAGATATTACAATGAGCAGTTCTTC. This codes for CASTDTTPRYYNEQFF. The chain combines TRBV2 with TRBJ2-1; D remains unclear. Deletions cut 7 bases from V and 4 bases from J, with 20 bases between. CDR1 and CDR2 (germline): SNHLY, FYNNEI. This CDR3 has 16 amino acids.